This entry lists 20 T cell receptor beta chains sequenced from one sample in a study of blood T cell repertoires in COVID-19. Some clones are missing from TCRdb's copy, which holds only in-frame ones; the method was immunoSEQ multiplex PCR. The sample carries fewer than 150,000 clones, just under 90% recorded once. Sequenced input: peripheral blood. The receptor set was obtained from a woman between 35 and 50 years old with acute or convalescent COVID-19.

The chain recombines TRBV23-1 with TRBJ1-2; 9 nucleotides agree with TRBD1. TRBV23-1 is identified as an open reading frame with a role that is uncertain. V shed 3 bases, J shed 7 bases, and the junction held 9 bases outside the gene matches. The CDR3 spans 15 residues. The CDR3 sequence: CASSHLGQGYGGYTF. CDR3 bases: TGCGCCAGCAGTCACCTCGGACAGGGGTACGGTGGCTACACCTTC.

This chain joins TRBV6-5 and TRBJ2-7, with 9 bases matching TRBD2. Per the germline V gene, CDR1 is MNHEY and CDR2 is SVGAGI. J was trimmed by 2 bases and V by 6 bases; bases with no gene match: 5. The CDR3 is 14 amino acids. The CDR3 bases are TGTGCCAGCAGGATAGCGGGGGCTCCCTACGAGCAGTACTTC. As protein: CASRIAGAPYEQYF.

As DNA, the CDR3 is TGTGCCAGTAGGCGGTTGCCGGCGACTAATGAAAAACTGTTTTTT. This encodes CASRRLPATNEKLFF. The gene calls are TRBV19 and TRBJ1-4, with D uncertain. Trimming removed 6 bases at V and 2 bases at J, with 13 bases between. The CDR3 length is 15 residues. Germline V gene sequence: CDR1 LNHDA, CDR2 SQIVND (reference sequence).

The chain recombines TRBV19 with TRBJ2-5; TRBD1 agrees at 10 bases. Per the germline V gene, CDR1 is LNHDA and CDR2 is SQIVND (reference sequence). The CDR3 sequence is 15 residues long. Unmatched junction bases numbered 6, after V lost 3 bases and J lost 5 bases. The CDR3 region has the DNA TGTGCCAGTAGTATCGGGGGGACAGGGGTGGAGACCCAGTACTTC. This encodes CASSIGGTGVETQYF.

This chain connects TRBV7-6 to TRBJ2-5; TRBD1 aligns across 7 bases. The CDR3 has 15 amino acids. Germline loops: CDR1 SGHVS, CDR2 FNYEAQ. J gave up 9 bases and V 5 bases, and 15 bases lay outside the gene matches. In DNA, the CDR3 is TGTGCCAGCAGCCGTACGGGACAGCCCTTCTCGTCCCAGTACTTC. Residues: CASSRTGQPFSSQYF.

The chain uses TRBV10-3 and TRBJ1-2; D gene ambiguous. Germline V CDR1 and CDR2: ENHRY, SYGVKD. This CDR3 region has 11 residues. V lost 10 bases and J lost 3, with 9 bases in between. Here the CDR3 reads CATLVDYGYTF. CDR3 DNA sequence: TGTGCCACCTTAGTTGACTATGGCTACACCTTC.

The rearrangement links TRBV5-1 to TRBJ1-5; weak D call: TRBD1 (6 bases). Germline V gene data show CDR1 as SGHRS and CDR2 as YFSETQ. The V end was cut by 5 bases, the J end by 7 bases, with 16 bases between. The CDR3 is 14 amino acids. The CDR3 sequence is CASRLTGNSQPQHF. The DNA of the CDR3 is TGCGCCAGCAGACTAACAGGGAATAGCCAGCCCCAGCATTTT.

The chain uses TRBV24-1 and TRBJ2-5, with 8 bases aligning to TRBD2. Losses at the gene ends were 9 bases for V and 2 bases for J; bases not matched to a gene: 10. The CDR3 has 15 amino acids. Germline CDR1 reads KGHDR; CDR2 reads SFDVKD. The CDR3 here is CATRRGSGEQETQYF. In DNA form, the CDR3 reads TGTGCCACCCGTAGGGGTAGCGGGGAACAAGAGACCCAGTACTTC.

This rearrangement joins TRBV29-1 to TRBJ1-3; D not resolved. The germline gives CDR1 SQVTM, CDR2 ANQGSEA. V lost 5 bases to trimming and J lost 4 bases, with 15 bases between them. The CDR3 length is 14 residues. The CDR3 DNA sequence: TGCAGCGTTTTGTTTCCCGGGGTGGGAAACACCATATATTTT. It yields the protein CSVLFPGVGNTIYF.

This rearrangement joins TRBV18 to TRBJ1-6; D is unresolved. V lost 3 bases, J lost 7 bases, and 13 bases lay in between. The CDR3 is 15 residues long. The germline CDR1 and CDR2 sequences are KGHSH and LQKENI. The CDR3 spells CASSPDMSPNSPLHF. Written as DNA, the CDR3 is TGTGCCAGCTCACCTGACATGTCCCCCAATTCACCCCTCCACTTT.

Here the CDR3 DNA reads TGCGCCAGCAGCCAAGATCCTGGCAGGGCCTATGGCTACACCTTC. Translating it yields CASSQDPGRAYGYTF. V and J are TRBV4-3 and TRBJ1-2; D might be TRBD1 (5 bases). V lost 0 bases, J lost 4 bases, and 12 bases lay in between. Germline V CDR1 and CDR2: LGHNA, YSLEER. The CDR3 is 15 residues long.

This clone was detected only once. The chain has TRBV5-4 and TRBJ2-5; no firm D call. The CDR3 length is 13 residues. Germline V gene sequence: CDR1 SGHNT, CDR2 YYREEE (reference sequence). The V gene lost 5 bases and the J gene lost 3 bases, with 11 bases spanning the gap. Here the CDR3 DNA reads TGTGCCAGCAGGCGCCGCCTAGAAGAGACCCAGTACTTC. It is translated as CASRRRLEETQYF.

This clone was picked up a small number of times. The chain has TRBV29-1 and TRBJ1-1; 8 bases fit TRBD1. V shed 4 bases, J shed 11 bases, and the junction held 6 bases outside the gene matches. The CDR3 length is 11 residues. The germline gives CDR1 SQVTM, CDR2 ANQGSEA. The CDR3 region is CSVGAGGDAFF. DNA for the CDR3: TGCAGCGTTGGTGCAGGGGGCGACGCTTTCTTT.

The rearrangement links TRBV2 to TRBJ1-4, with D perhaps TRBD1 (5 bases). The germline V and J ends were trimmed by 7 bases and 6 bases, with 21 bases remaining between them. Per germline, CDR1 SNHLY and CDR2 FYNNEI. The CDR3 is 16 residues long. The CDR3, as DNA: TGTGCCAGCACCCAACCCGGAGGGACTAATGATGAAAAACTGTTTTTT. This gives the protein CASTQPGGTNDEKLFF.

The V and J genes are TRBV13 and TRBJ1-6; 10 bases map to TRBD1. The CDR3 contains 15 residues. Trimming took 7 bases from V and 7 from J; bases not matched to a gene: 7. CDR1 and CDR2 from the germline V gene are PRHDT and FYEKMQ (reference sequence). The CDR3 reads CASKPPGQGNSPLHF. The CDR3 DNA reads TGTGCCAGCAAACCTCCGGGACAGGGGAATTCACCCCTCCACTTT.

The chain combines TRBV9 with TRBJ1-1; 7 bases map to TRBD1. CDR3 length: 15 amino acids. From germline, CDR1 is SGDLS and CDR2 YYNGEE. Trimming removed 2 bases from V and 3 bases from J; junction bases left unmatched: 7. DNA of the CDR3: TGTGCCAGCAGCGTCGGGACAGCTATATACACTGAAGCTTTCTTT. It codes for CASSVGTAIYTEAFF.

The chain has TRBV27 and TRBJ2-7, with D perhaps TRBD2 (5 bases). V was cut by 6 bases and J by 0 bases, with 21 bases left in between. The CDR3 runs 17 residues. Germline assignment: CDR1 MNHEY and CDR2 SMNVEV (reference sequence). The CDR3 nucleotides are TGTGCCAGCAGCTTAAGTCAGCGGATCACGAGCTCCTACGAGCAGTACTTC. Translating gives CASSLSQRITSSYEQYF.

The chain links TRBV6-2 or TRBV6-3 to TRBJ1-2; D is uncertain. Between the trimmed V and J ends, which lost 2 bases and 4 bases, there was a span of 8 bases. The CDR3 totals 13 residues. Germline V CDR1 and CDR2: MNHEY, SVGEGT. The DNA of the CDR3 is TGTGCCAGCAGTTACGGAGCCTTCTATGGCTACACCTTC. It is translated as CASSYGAFYGYTF.

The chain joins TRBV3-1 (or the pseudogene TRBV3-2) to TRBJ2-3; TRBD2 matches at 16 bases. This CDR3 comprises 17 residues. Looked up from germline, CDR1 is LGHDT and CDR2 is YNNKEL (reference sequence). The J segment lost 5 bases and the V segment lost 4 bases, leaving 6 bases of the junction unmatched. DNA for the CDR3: TGTGCCAGCAGCCCCGGGACTAGCGGGGGGGCGGAAGATACGCAGTATTTT. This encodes CASSPGTSGGAEDTQYF.

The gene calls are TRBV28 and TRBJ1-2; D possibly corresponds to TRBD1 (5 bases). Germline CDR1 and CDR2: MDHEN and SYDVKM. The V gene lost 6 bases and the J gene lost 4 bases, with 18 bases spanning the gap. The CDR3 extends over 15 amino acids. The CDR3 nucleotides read TGTGCCAGCAGCACGAAACCCACAGGCGCCTATGGCTACACCTTC. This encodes CASSTKPTGAYGYTF.